The entry that follows covers one T cell receptor beta chain sequence. These data originate in a study of T cell responses to AZD1222 COVID-19 vaccine. Trimming took 3 bases from V and 7 from J; bases not matched to a gene: 5. CDR1 is SQVTM, CDR2 ANQGSEA, per germline. This CDR3 is built from 12 residues. Measured with immunoSEQ multiplex PCR; TCRdb has only the in-frame clones, and not every one. Among about 77,000 clones, more than 85% were seen once, and the ten largest hold roughly 4.5%. J is TRBJ1-1 and V is TRBV29-1; 7 bases fit TRBD1. Specimen: peripheral blood, collected 28 days after the second AZD1222 dose. The receptor comes from an adult who received the AZD1222 COVID-19 vaccine. This CDR3 is CSVDRDSDEAFF. In DNA form, the CDR3 reads TGCAGCGTTGATAGGGACAGCGATGAAGCTTTCTTT. Combining the CDR3 with reference TRBV29-1 and TRBJ1-1 gives the whole variable domain SAVISQKPSRDICQRGTSLTIQCQVDSQVTMMFWYRQQPGQSLTLIATANQGSEATYESGFVIDKFPISRPNLTFSTLTVSNMSPEDSSIYLCSVDRDSDEAFFGQGTRLTVV.